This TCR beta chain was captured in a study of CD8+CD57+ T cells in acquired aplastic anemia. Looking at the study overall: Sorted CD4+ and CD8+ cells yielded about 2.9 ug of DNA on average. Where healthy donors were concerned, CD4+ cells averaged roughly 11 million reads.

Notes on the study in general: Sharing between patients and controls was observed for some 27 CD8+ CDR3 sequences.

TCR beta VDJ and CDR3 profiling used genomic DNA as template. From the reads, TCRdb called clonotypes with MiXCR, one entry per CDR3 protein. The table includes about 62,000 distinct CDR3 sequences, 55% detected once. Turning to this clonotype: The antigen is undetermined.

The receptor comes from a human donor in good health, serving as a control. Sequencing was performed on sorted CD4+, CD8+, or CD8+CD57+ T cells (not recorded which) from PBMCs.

This chain's CDR3 is CASSLQAGFGYEQYF. Written as DNA, the CDR3 is TGTGCCAGCAGCCTGCAAGCGGGATTTGGCTACGAGCAGTACTTC. The chain employs TRBV2 and TRBJ2-7; 7 nucleotides line up with TRBD2. This CDR3 is built from 15 residues. The junction had 11 bases not matched to a gene; V was cut back by 6 bases and J by 3 bases. In germline, CDR1 is SNHLY, CDR2 FYNNEI.